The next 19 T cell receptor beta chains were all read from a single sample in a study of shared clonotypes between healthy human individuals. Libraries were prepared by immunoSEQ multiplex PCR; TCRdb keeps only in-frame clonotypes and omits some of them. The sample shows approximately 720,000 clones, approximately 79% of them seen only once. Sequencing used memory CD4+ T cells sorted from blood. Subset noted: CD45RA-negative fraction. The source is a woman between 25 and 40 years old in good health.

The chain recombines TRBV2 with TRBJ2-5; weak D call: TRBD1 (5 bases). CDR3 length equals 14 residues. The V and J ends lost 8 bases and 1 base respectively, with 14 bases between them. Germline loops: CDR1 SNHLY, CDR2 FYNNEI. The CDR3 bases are TGTGCCAGCCGCAGAACGGACATCCAAGAGACCCAGTACTTC. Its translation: CASRRTDIQETQYF.

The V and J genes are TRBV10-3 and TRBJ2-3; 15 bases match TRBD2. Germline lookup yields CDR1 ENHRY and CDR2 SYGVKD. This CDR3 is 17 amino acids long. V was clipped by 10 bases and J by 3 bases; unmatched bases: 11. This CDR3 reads CATRPGLAGGATDTQYF. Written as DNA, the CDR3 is TGTGCCACCAGGCCGGGACTAGCGGGGGGAGCAACAGATACGCAGTATTTT.

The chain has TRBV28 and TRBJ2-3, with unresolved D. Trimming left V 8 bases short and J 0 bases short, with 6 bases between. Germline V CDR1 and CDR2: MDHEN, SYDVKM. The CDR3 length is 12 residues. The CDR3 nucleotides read TGTGCCAGCGCCCGAAGCACAGATACGCAGTATTTT. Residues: CASARSTDTQYF.

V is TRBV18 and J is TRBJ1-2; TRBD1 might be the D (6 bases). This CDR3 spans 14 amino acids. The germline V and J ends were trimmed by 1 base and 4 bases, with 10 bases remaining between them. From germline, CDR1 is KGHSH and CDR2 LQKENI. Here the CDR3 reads CASSPRGGLYGYTF. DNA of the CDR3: TGTGCCAGCTCACCACGGGGGGGCCTCTATGGCTACACCTTC.

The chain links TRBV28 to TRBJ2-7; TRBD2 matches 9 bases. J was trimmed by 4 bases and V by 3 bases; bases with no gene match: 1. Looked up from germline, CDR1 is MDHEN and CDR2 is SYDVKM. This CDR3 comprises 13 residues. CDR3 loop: CASSLTSGYEQYF. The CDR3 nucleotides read TGTGCCAGCAGTTTGACTAGCGGATACGAGCAGTACTTC. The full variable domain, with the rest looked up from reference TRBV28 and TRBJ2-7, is DVKVTQSSRYLVKRTGEKVFLECVQDMDHENMFWYRQDPGLGLRLIYFSYDVKMKEKGDIPEGYSVSREKKERFSLILESASTNQTSMYLCASSLTSGYEQYFGPGTRLTVT.

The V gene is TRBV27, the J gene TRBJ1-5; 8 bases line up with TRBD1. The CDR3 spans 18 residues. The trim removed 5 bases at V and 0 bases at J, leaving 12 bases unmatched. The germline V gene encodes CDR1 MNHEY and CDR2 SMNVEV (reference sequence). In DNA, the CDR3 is TGTGCCAGCAGTCCCCTACTCGGGACAGGAGATAGCAATCAGCCCCAGCATTTT. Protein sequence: CASSPLLGTGDSNQPQHF.

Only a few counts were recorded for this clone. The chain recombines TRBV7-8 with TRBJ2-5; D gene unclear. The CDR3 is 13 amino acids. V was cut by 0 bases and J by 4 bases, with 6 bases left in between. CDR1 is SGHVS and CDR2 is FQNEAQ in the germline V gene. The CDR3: CASSLAVTETQYF. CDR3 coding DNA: TGTGCCAGCAGCTTAGCGGTCACAGAGACCCAGTACTTC.

The CDR3, as DNA: TGTGCCAGCAGCTTCCTCCCGGACAGGGGATTGGATCAGCCCCAGCATTTT. As protein: CASSFLPDRGLDQPQHF. The chain joins TRBV7-8 to TRBJ1-5; 9 bases map to TRBD1. This CDR3 contains 17 residues. J gave up 5 bases and V 3 bases, and 11 bases lay outside the gene matches. The V gene's germline CDR1 is SGHVS and CDR2 FQNEAQ.

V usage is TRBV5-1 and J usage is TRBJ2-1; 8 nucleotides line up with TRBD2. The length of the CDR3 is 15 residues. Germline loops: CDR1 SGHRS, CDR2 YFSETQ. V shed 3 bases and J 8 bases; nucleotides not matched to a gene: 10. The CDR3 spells CASSWGLGGADEQFF. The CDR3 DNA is TGCGCCAGCAGCTGGGGACTAGGGGGTGCCGATGAGCAGTTCTTC.

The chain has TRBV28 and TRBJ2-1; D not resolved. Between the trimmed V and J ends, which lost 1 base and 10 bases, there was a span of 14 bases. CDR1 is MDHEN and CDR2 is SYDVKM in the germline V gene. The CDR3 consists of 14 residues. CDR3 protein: CASSLLARSGEQFF. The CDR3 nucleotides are TGTGCCAGCAGTTTATTAGCCCGATCCGGGGAGCAGTTCTTC. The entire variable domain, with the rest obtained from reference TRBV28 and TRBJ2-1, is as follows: DVKVTQSSRYLVKRTGEKVFLECVQDMDHENMFWYRQDPGLGLRLIYFSYDVKMKEKGDIPEGYSVSREKKERFSLILESASTNQTSMYLCASSLLARSGEQFFGPGTRLTVL.

The CDR3 region has the DNA TGCGCCAGCGCGGGACTGGCCAAGGCTGAAGCTTTCTTT. This gives the protein CASAGLAKAEAFF. The rearrangement joins TRBV10-2 to TRBJ1-1, with a tentative D call TRBD1 (5 bases). CDR3 length: 13 amino acids. Germline CDR1 and CDR2: WSHSY and SAAADI. Trimming took 8 bases from V and 6 from J, leaving 16 bases between them.

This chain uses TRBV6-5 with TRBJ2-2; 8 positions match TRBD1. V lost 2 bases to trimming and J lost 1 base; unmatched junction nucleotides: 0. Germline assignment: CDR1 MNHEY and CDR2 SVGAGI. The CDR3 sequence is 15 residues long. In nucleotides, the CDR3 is TGTGCCAGCAGTTACGGGACAGGGAACACCGGGGAGCTGTTTTTT. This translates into CASSYGTGNTGELFF.

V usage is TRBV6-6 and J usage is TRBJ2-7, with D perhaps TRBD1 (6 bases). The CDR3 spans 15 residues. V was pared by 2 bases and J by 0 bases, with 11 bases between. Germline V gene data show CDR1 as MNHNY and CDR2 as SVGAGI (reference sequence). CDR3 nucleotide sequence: TGTGCCAGCAGTTACGGGACACCTAACTCCTACGAGCAGTACTTC. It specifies CASSYGTPNSYEQYF.

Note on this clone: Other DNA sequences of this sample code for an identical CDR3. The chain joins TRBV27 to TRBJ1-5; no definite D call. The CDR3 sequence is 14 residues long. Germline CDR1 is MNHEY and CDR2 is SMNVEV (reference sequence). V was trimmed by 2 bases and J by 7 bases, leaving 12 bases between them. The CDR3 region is CASSLGPGGQPQHF. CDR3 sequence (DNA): TGTGCCAGCAGTTTAGGGCCCGGAGGACAGCCCCAGCATTTT.

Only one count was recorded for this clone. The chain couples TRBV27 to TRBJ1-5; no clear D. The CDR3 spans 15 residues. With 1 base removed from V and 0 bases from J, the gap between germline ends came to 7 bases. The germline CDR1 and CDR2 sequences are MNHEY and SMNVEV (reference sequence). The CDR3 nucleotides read TGTGCCAGCAGTTTATTCTCCAGTAGCAATCAGCCCCAGCATTTT. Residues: CASSLFSSSNQPQHF.

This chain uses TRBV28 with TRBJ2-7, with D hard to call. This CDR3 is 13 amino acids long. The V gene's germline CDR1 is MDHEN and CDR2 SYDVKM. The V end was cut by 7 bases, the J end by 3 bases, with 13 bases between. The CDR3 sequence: CASTQNTNYEQYF. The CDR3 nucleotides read TGTGCCAGCACCCAGAACACGAACTACGAGCAGTACTTC.

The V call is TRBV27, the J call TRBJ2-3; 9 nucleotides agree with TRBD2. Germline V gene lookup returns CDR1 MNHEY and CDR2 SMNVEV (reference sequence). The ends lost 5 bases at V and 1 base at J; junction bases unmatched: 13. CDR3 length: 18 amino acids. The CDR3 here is CASSPGGVLAGRTDTQYF. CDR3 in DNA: TGTGCCAGCAGTCCAGGGGGTGTCCTAGCGGGACGCACAGATACGCAGTATTTT.

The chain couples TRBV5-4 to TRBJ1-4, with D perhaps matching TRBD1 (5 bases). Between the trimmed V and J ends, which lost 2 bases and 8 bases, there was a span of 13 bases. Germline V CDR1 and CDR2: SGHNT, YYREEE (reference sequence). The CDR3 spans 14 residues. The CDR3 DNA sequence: TGTGCCAGCAGCTTCCTCCCAGGGAGCGAAAAACTGTTTTTT. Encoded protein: CASSFLPGSEKLFF.

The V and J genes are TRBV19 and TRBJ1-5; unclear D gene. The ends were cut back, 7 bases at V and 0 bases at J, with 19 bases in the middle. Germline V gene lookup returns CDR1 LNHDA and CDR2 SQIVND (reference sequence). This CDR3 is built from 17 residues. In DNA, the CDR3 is TGTGCCAGTACCGACCATGGAGCCGGGTATAGCAATCAGCCCCAGCATTTT. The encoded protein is CASTDHGAGYSNQPQHF.